Each of the 20 T cell receptor beta chains below was sequenced from the same sample in a study of blood T cell repertoires in COVID-19. Sequencing used immunoSEQ multiplex PCR; TCRdb keeps in-frame clones, though not all of them. The table lists roughly 150,000 clones, around 73% of them singletons, with around 9.9% in the top ten. Sequenced sample: peripheral blood. The receptors here all came from a man aged 55 to 70 who had recovered from COVID-19.

The CDR3 region has the DNA TGTGCCAGCAGTGATCGAGGGTACGAGCAGTACTTC. The encoded protein is CASSDRGYEQYF. The chain combines TRBV25-1 with TRBJ2-7, with D tentatively TRBD2 (5 bases). The CDR3 is made up of 12 amino acids. The V and J ends lost 3 bases and 4 bases respectively, with 7 bases between them. The germline CDR1 and CDR2 sequences are MGHDK and SYGVNS.

This rearrangement joins TRBV5-1 to TRBJ1-2; 7 bases agree with TRBD1. This CDR3 spans 15 amino acids. Germline CDR1 reads SGHRS; CDR2 reads YFSETQ. V dropped 5 bases and J dropped 5; count of bases not matched to a gene: 12. This CDR3 reads CASSKDPGTEYGYTF. The DNA for the CDR3 is TGCGCCAGCAGTAAAGACCCTGGGACAGAATATGGCTACACCTTC.

The chain employs TRBV4-2 and TRBJ1-2, with TRBD1 identical over 7 bases. J gave up 5 bases and V 3 bases, and 6 bases lay outside the gene matches. The CDR3 is made up of 14 amino acids. In germline, CDR1 is LGHNA, CDR2 YNFKEQ. CDR3 in amino acids: CASSQTGFIYGYTF. CDR3 nucleotides: TGTGCCAGCAGCCAGACAGGGTTTATATATGGCTACACCTTC.

This clone is a singleton in its sample. The gene calls are TRBV7-2 and TRBJ1-6, with D possibly matching TRBD1 (6 bases). V shed 3 bases and J shed 8 bases, with 11 bases lying between them. Germline values: CDR1 SGHTA, CDR2 FQGNSA. CDR3 length: 14 residues. The CDR3 sequence is CASSFQGLDSPLHF. For the CDR3, the DNA is TGTGCCAGCAGCTTTCAGGGGTTGGATTCACCCCTCCACTTT.

The chain links TRBV3-1 (or the pseudogene TRBV3-2) to TRBJ2-7, with 12 bases matching TRBD2. The ends lost 5 bases at V and 5 bases at J; junction bases unmatched: 16. This CDR3 region has 18 residues. The V gene's germline CDR1 is LGHDT and CDR2 YNNKEL (reference sequence). The chain's CDR3 is CASSKMTLAGGPRHEQYF. In nucleotides, the CDR3 is TGTGCCAGCAGCAAAATGACCCTAGCGGGAGGGCCTCGCCACGAGCAGTACTTC.

The genes are TRBV6-5 and TRBJ1-3; TRBD1 matches 8 bases. V shed 2 bases and J 4 bases; nucleotides not matched to a gene: 7. The length of the CDR3 is 16 residues. Germline V lookup: CDR1 MNHEY, CDR2 SVGAGI. This chain's CDR3 is CASSYLTGVGGNTIYF. CDR3 nucleotide sequence: TGTGCCAGCAGTTACCTGACAGGGGTAGGAGGAAACACCATATATTTT.

The chain employs TRBV7-9 and TRBJ1-1; unclear D gene. The CDR3 loop spans 16 amino acids. V lost 5 bases and J 0 bases, leaving 16 bases between the germline ends. Per germline, CDR1 SEHNR and CDR2 FQNEAQ (reference sequence). CDR3 in amino acids: CASSLAPGAMNTEAFF. The CDR3 coding sequence is TGTGCCAGCAGCCTGGCGCCGGGAGCAATGAACACTGAAGCTTTCTTT.

The rearrangement links TRBV7-2 to TRBJ2-3; D is possibly TRBD2 (6 bases). Germline-derived CDR1 and CDR2 are SGHTA and FQGNSA. The CDR3 has 11 residues. The V gene lost 8 bases and the J gene lost 5 bases, with 8 bases spanning the gap. CDR3 sequence: CASGREDTQYF. The CDR3 coding sequence is TGTGCCAGCGGGCGGGAAGATACGCAGTATTTT.

The rearrangement links TRBV18 to TRBJ1-1; D is unresolved. Germline V CDR1 and CDR2: KGHSH, LQKENI. The CDR3 sequence is 12 residues long. The ends were cut back, 5 bases at V and 3 bases at J, with 7 bases in the middle. CDR3 sequence: CASSSGDTEAFF. DNA for the CDR3: TGTGCCAGCTCATCAGGCGACACTGAAGCTTTCTTT.

This clone occurred once. CDR3: CASSSAGGVSRGYTF. CDR3 DNA: TGTGCCAGCAGCTCAGCAGGGGGCGTCTCACGGGGCTACACCTTC. The chain combines TRBV7-9 with TRBJ1-2; 8 bases are shared with TRBD1. Germline V gene lookup returns CDR1 SEHNR and CDR2 FQNEAQ (reference sequence). The CDR3 sequence is 15 residues long. Losses at the gene ends were 4 bases for V and 8 bases for J; bases not matched to a gene: 12.

This chain links TRBV6-2 or TRBV6-3 with TRBJ2-7; D may be TRBD1 (6 bases). The CDR3 contains 14 residues. V shed 0 bases and J shed 5 bases, with 11 bases lying between them. Germline assignment: CDR1 MNHEY and CDR2 SVGEGT. This CDR3 is CASSYSYRAHEQYF. The CDR3 coding sequence is TGTGCCAGCAGTTACTCGTACAGGGCCCACGAGCAGTACTTC.

The J gene is TRBJ1-2, the V gene TRBV2, with TRBD1 as a possible D gene (6 bases). This CDR3 spans 12 amino acids. CDR1 and CDR2 (germline): SNHLY, FYNNEI. The V end was cut by 5 bases, the J end by 6 bases, with 10 bases between. CDR3: CASSYTGNGYTF. The DNA for the CDR3 is TGTGCCAGCAGTTACACAGGGAATGGCTACACCTTC.

The V gene is TRBV30, the J gene TRBJ1-3; D gene unclear. V dropped 0 bases and J dropped 0 bases, with 6 bases sitting between them. Germline loops: CDR1 GTSNPN, CDR2 SVGIG (reference sequence). The CDR3 totals 14 residues. The CDR3 loop is CAWSVLSSGNTIYF. CDR3 nucleotide sequence: TGTGCCTGGAGTGTCCTGAGCTCTGGAAACACCATATATTTT.

This clone was recorded a few times. This sequence joins TRBV9 and TRBJ2-2; D perhaps matches TRBD1 (6 bases). V dropped 0 bases and J dropped 7 bases, with 13 bases sitting between them. CDR3 length equals 15 residues. Germline CDR1 is SGDLS and CDR2 is YYNGEE. CDR3 coding DNA: TGTGCCAGCAGCGTAGAAAGCACACAGGGCGGGGAGCTGTTTTTT. This sequence encodes CASSVESTQGGELFF.

Regarding this clone: The junction departs from the called germline gene at one end, perhaps through a read error. The V and J genes are TRBV19 and TRBJ2-1, with 8 nucleotides matching TRBD1. CDR1 and CDR2 (germline): LNHDA, SQIVND (reference sequence). The CDR3 consists of 13 residues. For the CDR3, the DNA is TGTGCCAGTAGTTTAGACAGGGGATATGAGCAGTTCTTC. This translates into CASSLDRGYEQFF.

The CDR3 DNA reads as TGTGCCAGTAGTCCCGCGGGGGTAGCGGGGGCTGAGACCCAGTACTTC. Translated: CASSPAGVAGAETQYF. The chain employs TRBV19 and TRBJ2-5; 9 positions agree with TRBD2. CDR1 and CDR2 (germline): LNHDA, SQIVND (reference sequence). This CDR3 has 16 amino acids. J lost 5 bases, V lost 5 bases, and 12 bases had no gene match.

The J gene is TRBJ2-3, the V gene TRBV4-3; D might be TRBD2 (6 bases). CDR3 size: 13 residues. V gave up 5 bases and J gave up 6 bases, with 12 bases separating them. Germline CDR1 LGHNA, CDR2 YSLEER. This chain's CDR3 is CASSNLGGDTQYF. For the CDR3, the DNA is TGCGCCAGCAGCAATCTGGGGGGTGATACGCAGTATTTT.

CDR3 protein: CASSLGGGMGQPQHF. Written as DNA, the CDR3 is TGTGCCAGCAGCTTGGGGGGCGGAATGGGTCAGCCCCAGCATTTT. This chain connects TRBV5-5 to TRBJ1-5, with D maybe TRBD1 (5 bases). V gave up 0 bases and J gave up 6 bases, with 13 bases separating them. This CDR3 contains 15 residues. Germline V lookup: CDR1 SGHKS, CDR2 YYEKEE (reference sequence).

The chain combines TRBV27 with TRBJ2-7, with 7 bases lining up with TRBD1. The CDR3 has 13 amino acids. The V and J ends lost 5 bases and 3 bases, in that order; junction bases with no gene match: 4. Germline V lookup: CDR1 MNHEY, CDR2 SMNVEV (reference sequence). The CDR3 DNA is TGTGCCAGCAGTCGGGCAGGGGGCTACGAGCAGTACTTC. It specifies CASSRAGGYEQYF.

The chain couples TRBV6-5 to TRBJ2-4, with D perhaps matching TRBD2 (6 bases). V was trimmed by 6 bases and J by 3 bases, leaving 15 bases between them. Germline V lookup: CDR1 MNHEY, CDR2 SVGAGI. This CDR3 has 15 residues. CDR3 nucleotide sequence: TGTGCCAGCAGGCCCACAGGAGCGGGCAAAAACATTCAGTACTTC. Translation gives CASRPTGAGKNIQYF.